This entry lists 27 T cell receptor beta chains sequenced from one sample in a study of beta chain features in type 1 diabetes. Sequenced material consisted of expressed TCRB transcripts (all of the isolated RNA was reverse transcribed). Sequencing was performed with immunoSEQ multiplex PCR; in TCRdb, only in-frame clones are kept and a portion is missing. The sample gives approximately 250,000 clones, roughly an eighth of which show up once; roughly 0.024% is in the top ten. The specimen sequenced was naive CD4+ T cells from blood. These receptors originate from a woman aged 40 to 50 in good health.

This clone was counted between two and nine times. The J gene is TRBJ2-5, the V gene TRBV7-2; 8 positions match TRBD1. V dropped 5 bases and J dropped 0; count of bases not matched to a gene: 5. The CDR3 runs to 15 residues. Germline values: CDR1 SGHTA, CDR2 FQGNSA. The CDR3 reads CASSPRTGYQETQYF. CDR3 coding DNA: TGTGCCAGCAGCCCGAGGACAGGGTACCAAGAGACCCAGTACTTC.

This clone was counted only a few times. The chain is built from TRBV5-1 and TRBJ2-7; D unclear. The length of the CDR3 is 14 residues. Trimming left V 1 base short and J 0 bases short, with 8 bases between. CDR1 is SGHRS, CDR2 YFSETQ, per germline. The DNA for the CDR3 is TGCGCCAGCAGCTTGACACGTTCCTCCTACGAGCAGTACTTC. This encodes CASSLTRSSYEQYF.

This clone was seen only a few times. This chain uses TRBV29-1 with TRBJ1-2, with 10 bases aligning to TRBD1. Germline V gene lookup returns CDR1 SQVTM and CDR2 ANQGSEA. V shed 1 base, J shed 3 bases, and the junction held 5 bases outside the gene matches. The CDR3 loop spans 15 amino acids. The CDR3 nucleotides are TGCAGCGTTGAAGGACAGGGGGCGTCGTACTATGGCTACACCTTC. It translates to CSVEGQGASYYGYTF.

The rearrangement links TRBV5-1 to TRBJ1-6, with 7 bases identical to TRBD1. Germline CDR1 reads SGHRS; CDR2 reads YFSETQ. The CDR3 is 17 amino acids. J was trimmed by 7 bases and V by 0 bases; bases with no gene match: 10. The CDR3 spells CASSLGPEQGWNSPLHF. The CDR3 DNA is TGCGCCAGCAGCTTGGGCCCCGAACAGGGGTGGAATTCACCCCTCCACTTT.

This clone occurred a few times. The V call is TRBV9, the J call TRBJ1-1; D may be TRBD1 (5 bases). Trimming cost V 7 bases and J 2 bases, with 12 bases left between them. Germline assignment: CDR1 SGDLS and CDR2 YYNGEE. The CDR3 extends over 13 amino acids. CDR3: CASDMGPNTEAFF. DNA for the CDR3: TGTGCCAGCGATATGGGGCCCAACACTGAAGCTTTCTTT.

This chain uses TRBV19 with TRBJ2-1; 9 nucleotides align to TRBD2. Trimming removed 7 bases from V and 0 bases from J; junction bases left unmatched: 10. Germline lookup yields CDR1 LNHDA and CDR2 SQIVND (reference sequence). This CDR3 is built from 17 residues. Written as DNA, the CDR3 is TGTGCCAGTACCGATCTCGGCGGGGGGGCCTCCTACAATGAGCAGTTCTTC. Protein product: CASTDLGGGASYNEQFF.

This chain joins TRBV11-2 and TRBJ2-2; D call uncertain. V dropped 1 base and J dropped 0 bases, with 9 bases sitting between them. Germline values: CDR1 SGHAT, CDR2 FQNNGV. The CDR3 has 16 residues. CDR3 region: CASSLVPQPNTGELFF. The CDR3 region has the DNA TGTGCCAGCAGCTTAGTGCCACAGCCGAACACCGGGGAGCTGTTTTTT. Together with reference TRBV11-2 and TRBJ2-2, the CDR3 gives the full variable domain: EAGVAQSPRYKIIEKRQSVAFWCNPISGHATLYWYQQILGQGPKLLIQFQNNGVVDDSQLPKDRFSAERLKGVDSTLKIQPAKLEDSAVYLCASSLVPQPNTGELFFGEGSRLTVL.

This clone was picked up a small number of times. The chain employs TRBV19 and TRBJ2-1; the match to TRBD1 covers 8 bases. V was pared by 7 bases and J by 8 bases, with 16 bases of the junction left unmatched. CDR3 size: 16 residues. Germline V gene lookup returns CDR1 LNHDA and CDR2 SQIVND (reference sequence). In nucleotides, the CDR3 is TGTGCCAGTACCCCCCCGGGCAGGGGGCGTTTGGATGAGCAGTTCTTC. Amino acid sequence: CASTPPGRGRLDEQFF.

The chain combines TRBV19 with TRBJ2-3; 11 bases match TRBD2. Germline V gene sequence: CDR1 LNHDA, CDR2 SQIVND (reference sequence). Trimming at V came to 8 bases and at J to 2 bases, leaving 6 bases not matched to a gene. There are 15 residues in the CDR3. CDR3 sequence: CASARLAGITDTQYF. The CDR3 DNA reads as TGTGCCAGTGCAAGACTAGCGGGGATCACAGATACGCAGTATTTT. The full variable domain, rest sourced from reference TRBV19 and TRBJ2-3, is DGGITQSPKYLFRKEGQNVTLSCEQNLNHDAMYWYRQDPGQGLRLIYYSQIVNDFQKGDIAEGYSVSREKKESFPLTVTSAQKNPTAFYLCASARLAGITDTQYFGPGTRLTVL.

The V call is TRBV5-4, the J call TRBJ2-5; 13 positions match TRBD2. This CDR3 has 17 residues. Trimming removed 4 bases from V and 5 bases from J; junction bases left unmatched: 11. CDR1 and CDR2 (germline): SGHNT, YYREEE (reference sequence). The DNA for the CDR3 is TGTGCCAGCAGCCCCCCACAAGGACTAGCGGGGGCTGAGACCCAGTACTTC. It specifies CASSPPQGLAGAETQYF.

There are a few counts of this clone. The J gene is TRBJ2-7, the V gene TRBV6-5; TRBD2 aligns across 9 bases. Germline loops: CDR1 MNHEY, CDR2 SVGAGI. The V segment lost 7 bases and the J segment 5 bases; nucleotides outside the gene matches: 9. The CDR3 has 14 amino acids. The CDR3 spells CASTPPGLANEQYF. CDR3 nucleotides: TGTGCCAGCACCCCCCCGGGACTAGCCAACGAGCAGTACTTC.

The chain employs TRBV5-1 and TRBJ2-7, with D possibly TRBD1 on 5 matching bases. The CDR3 is 12 amino acids. V gave up 0 bases and J gave up 6 bases, with 7 bases separating them. The V gene's germline CDR1 is SGHRS and CDR2 YFSETQ. The CDR3, as DNA: TGCGCCAGCAGCTTGGCAGGGCCCGAGCAGTACTTC. Translating gives CASSLAGPEQYF.

This clone occurred a few times. The V and J genes are TRBV11-2 and TRBJ2-5; TRBD2 agrees at 10 bases. V shed 1 base, J shed 4 bases, and the junction held 3 bases outside the gene matches. The V gene's germline CDR1 is SGHAT and CDR2 FQNNGV. This CDR3 comprises 15 residues. CDR3 sequence: CASSLGAGGPETQYF. The CDR3 DNA follows: TGTGCCAGCAGCTTAGGAGCGGGGGGGCCAGAGACCCAGTACTTC.

V usage is TRBV18 and J usage is TRBJ1-2, with 7 positions matching TRBD1. V lost 3 bases to trimming and J lost 3 bases; unmatched junction nucleotides: 1. CDR3 length: 13 residues. Looked up from germline, CDR1 is KGHSH and CDR2 is LQKENI. The CDR3 is CASSPGQDYGYTF. The CDR3 nucleotides are TGTGCCAGCTCACCTGGACAGGACTATGGCTACACCTTC.

This clone turned up a few times. J is TRBJ1-2 and V is TRBV11-1, with D hard to call. This CDR3 spans 16 amino acids. Germline V lookup: CDR1 SGHAT, CDR2 FQDESV (reference sequence). Trimming left V 2 bases short and J 6 bases short, with 19 bases between. CDR3 bases: TGTGCCAGCAGCTTAAATAGCTGGAATGGCCCCGATGGCTACACCTTC. Amino acids: CASSLNSWNGPDGYTF.

This clone was detected only a few times. The V gene is TRBV2, the J gene TRBJ1-4, with a possible D match to TRBD1 (6 bases). Germline CDR1 SNHLY, CDR2 FYNNEI. Trimming cost V 6 bases and J 8 bases, with 10 bases left between them. The CDR3 sequence is 12 residues long. CDR3 bases: TGTGCCAGCAGCGGACAGACAGAAAAACTGTTTTTT. Translated: CASSGQTEKLFF.

The chain combines TRBV19 with TRBJ1-2; tentatively, D is TRBD1 (6 bases). The CDR3 covers 16 residues. In germline, CDR1 is LNHDA, CDR2 SQIVND (reference sequence). V gave up 5 bases and J gave up 7 bases, with 23 bases separating them. The CDR3 coding sequence is TGTGCCAGTAGTTCCAGGGGTCCGCCCTTATCCGGTGGCTACACCTTC. Translation: CASSSRGPPLSGGYTF.

This chain links TRBV7-6 with TRBJ2-1, with D possibly TRBD1 on 5 matching bases. The CDR3 runs 14 residues. Germline loops: CDR1 SGHVS, CDR2 FNYEAQ. Trimming took 1 base from V and 7 from J, leaving 11 bases between them. The CDR3 here is CASSLVAGQNEQFF. CDR3 coding DNA: TGTGCCAGCAGCTTAGTGGCAGGGCAAAATGAGCAGTTCTTC.

This rearrangement joins TRBV5-4 to TRBJ1-4; 7 nucleotides match TRBD1. Unmatched junction bases numbered 5, after V lost 4 bases and J lost 5 bases. Germline V gene sequence: CDR1 SGHNT, CDR2 YYREEE (reference sequence). CDR3 length equals 14 residues. The CDR3 reads CASSLGQMNEKLFF. Here the CDR3 DNA reads TGTGCCAGCAGCCTGGGACAGATGAATGAAAAACTGTTTTTT.

This clone was recorded a few times. The chain has TRBV14 and TRBJ1-1, with TRBD1 matching 7 bases. Germline V gene data show CDR1 as SGHDN and CDR2 as FVKESK. The CDR3 loop spans 15 amino acids. The junction had 4 bases not matched to a gene; V was cut back by 3 bases and J by 0 bases. The DNA for the CDR3 is TGTGCCAGCAGCCACGTCAGGGGGTTGAACACTGAAGCTTTCTTT. This gives the protein CASSHVRGLNTEAFF.

V is TRBV6-5 and J is TRBJ2-1; 7 nucleotides align to TRBD2. The V gene end was trimmed by 11 bases and the J gene end by 5 bases; junction bases not matched to a gene: 15. The CDR3 extends over 15 amino acids. CDR1 and CDR2 from the germline V gene are MNHEY and SVGAGI. The DNA for the CDR3 is TGTGCCGCGGCCAATGGGGCTAGCGGAAACAATGAGCAGTTCTTC. Residues: CAAANGASGNNEQFF.

This CDR3 is CASSPTGRGGNQPQHF. CDR3 bases: TGTGCCAGCTCACCAACAGGGAGGGGTGGCAATCAGCCCCAGCATTTT. V is TRBV18 and J is TRBJ1-5; tentative D call: TRBD1 (6 bases). The CDR3 has 16 residues. The V and J ends lost 2 bases and 2 bases respectively, with 13 bases between them. From germline, CDR1 is KGHSH and CDR2 LQKENI.

This clone was seen a few times. The chain is built from TRBV18 and TRBJ1-1; TRBD1 might be the D (5 bases). CDR1 and CDR2 from the germline V gene are KGHSH and LQKENI. V lost 0 bases to trimming and J lost 0 bases, with 5 bases between them. CDR3 length equals 14 residues. CDR3 DNA: TGTGCCAGCTCACCACCGGGGCTGAACACTGAAGCTTTCTTT. Translated: CASSPPGLNTEAFF.

The chain is built from TRBV5-6 and TRBJ2-3; 8 bases line up with TRBD2. Trimming took 5 bases from V and 0 from J; bases not matched to a gene: 5. The CDR3 spans 15 residues. CDR1 SGHDT and CDR2 YYEEEE come from the germline V gene. This CDR3 reads CASRLSGGSTDTQYF. In nucleotides, the CDR3 is TGTGCCAGCAGGCTAAGCGGGGGCAGCACAGATACGCAGTATTTT.

There are a few counts of this clone. The chain is built from TRBV5-1 and TRBJ2-2; 12 nucleotides match TRBD2. CDR3 length: 18 amino acids. Per the germline V gene, CDR1 is SGHRS and CDR2 is YFSETQ. Germline trimming cut 0 bases from V and 1 base from J; bases unmatched to any gene: 4. The CDR3 reads CASSLARLAGVNTGELFF. CDR3 DNA sequence: TGCGCCAGCAGCTTGGCCCGACTAGCGGGGGTGAACACCGGGGAGCTGTTTTTT. The entire variable domain, with the rest obtained from reference TRBV5-1 and TRBJ2-2, is as follows: KAGVTQTPRYLIKTRGQQVTLSCSPISGHRSVSWYQQTPGQGLQFLFEYFSETQRNKGNFPGRFSGRQFSNSRSEMNVSTLELGDSALYLCASSLARLAGVNTGELFFGEGSRLTVL.

The sample holds a few counts of this clone. The rearrangement uses TRBV5-1 and TRBJ2-7; the D gene is possibly TRBD2 (5 bases). V gave up 3 bases and J gave up 6 bases, with 13 bases separating them. This CDR3 is built from 13 residues. The germline V gene encodes CDR1 SGHRS and CDR2 YFSETQ. The CDR3 DNA sequence: TGCGCCAGCAGCTCCTGGTTAGAGGGCGAGCAGTACTTC. Protein product: CASSSWLEGEQYF.

This clone was recorded a few times. The chain uses TRBV6-5 and TRBJ1-6; D not certain. Germline lookup yields CDR1 MNHEY and CDR2 SVGAGI. CDR3 length: 14 residues. The germline V and J ends were trimmed by 9 bases and 9 bases, with 18 bases remaining between them. CDR3: CASAIGAVRSPLHF. In DNA, the CDR3 is TGTGCCAGTGCCATTGGAGCTGTTCGTTCACCCCTCCACTTT.